This T cell receptor beta chain came from a study of tumor and adjacent non-tumor tissue in lung cancer. Study summary: Histology: 11 to 13 adenocarcinoma, a couple of squamous cell carcinoma, 1 small cell lung cancer. Stage I to III disease affected 10 men and about five women aged about 31 to 76.

Three rounds of nested PCR, following a modified ARM-PCR protocol, produced the TCRbeta library. TCRdb ran MiXCR on the multiplex PCR reads and lists one entry per CDR3 protein. Here the sample spans roughly 120,000 distinct CDR3 sequences, 84% being singletons. About this clonotype: Its antigen remains unidentified. Mismatch with germline at one junction end may stem from a read error.

RNA was extracted from bulk tissue without any cell sorting. Study conclusions and caveats: In normal lung, the top 100 clones were significantly more dominant than in tumor. Patients with more diverse tumor TCRs had worse survival.

The CDR3 is 17 amino acids. Germline CDR1 SGHNT, CDR2 YENEEA. Sequencing was performed on lung tumor tissue. The receptor comes from a man between 70 and 80 years old with non-small cell lung cancer. V usage is TRBV11-3 and J usage is TRBJ2-1, with 13 bases aligning to TRBD2. CDR3 in DNA: TGTGCCAGCAGCTTCCTAGGGACTAGCGGGGACTACAATGAGCATTTCTTC. It yields the protein CASSFLGTSGDYNEHFF.